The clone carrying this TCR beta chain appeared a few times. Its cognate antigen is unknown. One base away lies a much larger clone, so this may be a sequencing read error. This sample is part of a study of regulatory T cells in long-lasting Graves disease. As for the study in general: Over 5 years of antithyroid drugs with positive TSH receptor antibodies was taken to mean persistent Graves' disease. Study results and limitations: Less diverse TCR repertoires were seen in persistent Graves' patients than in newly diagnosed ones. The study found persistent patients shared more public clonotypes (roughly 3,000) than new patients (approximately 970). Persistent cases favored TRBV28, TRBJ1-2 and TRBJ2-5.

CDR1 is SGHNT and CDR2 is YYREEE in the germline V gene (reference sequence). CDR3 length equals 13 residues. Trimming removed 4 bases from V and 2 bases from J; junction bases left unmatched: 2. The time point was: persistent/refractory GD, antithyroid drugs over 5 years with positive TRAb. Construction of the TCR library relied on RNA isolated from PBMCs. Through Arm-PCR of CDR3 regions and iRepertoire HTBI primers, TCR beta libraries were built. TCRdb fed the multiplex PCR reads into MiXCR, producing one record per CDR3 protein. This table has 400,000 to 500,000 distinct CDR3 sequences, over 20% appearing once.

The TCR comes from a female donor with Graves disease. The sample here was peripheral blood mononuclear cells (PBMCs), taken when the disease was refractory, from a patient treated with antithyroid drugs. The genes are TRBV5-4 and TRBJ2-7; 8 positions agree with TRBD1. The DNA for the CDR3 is TGTGCCAGCAGCCGGACAGGGACCTACGAGCAGTACTTC. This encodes CASSRTGTYEQYF.